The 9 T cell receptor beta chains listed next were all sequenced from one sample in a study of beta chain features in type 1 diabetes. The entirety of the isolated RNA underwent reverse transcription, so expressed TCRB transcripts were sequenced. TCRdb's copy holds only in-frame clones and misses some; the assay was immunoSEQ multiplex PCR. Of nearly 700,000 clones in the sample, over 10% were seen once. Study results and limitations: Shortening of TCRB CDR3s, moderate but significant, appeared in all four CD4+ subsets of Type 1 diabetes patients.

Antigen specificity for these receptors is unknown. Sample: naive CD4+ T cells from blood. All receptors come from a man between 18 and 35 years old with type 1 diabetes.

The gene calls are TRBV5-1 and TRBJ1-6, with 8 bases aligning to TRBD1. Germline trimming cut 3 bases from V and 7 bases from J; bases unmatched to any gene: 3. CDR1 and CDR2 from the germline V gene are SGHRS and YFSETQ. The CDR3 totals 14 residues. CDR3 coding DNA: TGCGCCAGCAGCTCAAGGACAGGGAATTCACCCCTCCACTTT. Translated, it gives CASSSRTGNSPLHF.

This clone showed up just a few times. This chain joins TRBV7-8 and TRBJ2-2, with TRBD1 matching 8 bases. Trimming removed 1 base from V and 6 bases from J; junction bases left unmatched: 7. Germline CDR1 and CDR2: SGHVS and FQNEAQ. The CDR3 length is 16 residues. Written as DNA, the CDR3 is TGTGCCAGCAGCTTAGGTCCGGGACAGGTCGCCGGGGAGCTGTTTTTT. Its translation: CASSLGPGQVAGELFF.

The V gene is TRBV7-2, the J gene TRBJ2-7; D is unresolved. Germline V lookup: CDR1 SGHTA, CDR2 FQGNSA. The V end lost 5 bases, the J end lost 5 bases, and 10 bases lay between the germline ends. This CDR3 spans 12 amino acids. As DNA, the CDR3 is TGTGCCAGCAGCCCTGGTAGGGACGAGCAGTACTTC. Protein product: CASSPGRDEQYF.

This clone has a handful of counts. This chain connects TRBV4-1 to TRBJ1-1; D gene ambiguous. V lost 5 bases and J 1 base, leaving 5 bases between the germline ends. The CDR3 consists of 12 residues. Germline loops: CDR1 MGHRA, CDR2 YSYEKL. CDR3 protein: CASSAGNTEAFF. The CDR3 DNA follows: TGCGCCAGCAGCGCGGGGAACACTGAAGCTTTCTTT.

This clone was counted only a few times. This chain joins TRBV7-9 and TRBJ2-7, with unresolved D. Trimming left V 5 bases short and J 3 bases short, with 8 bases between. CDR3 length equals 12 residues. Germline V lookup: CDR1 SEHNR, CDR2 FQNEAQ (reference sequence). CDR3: CASSLGYYEQYF. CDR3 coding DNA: TGTGCCAGCAGCCTGGGCTACTACGAGCAGTACTTC. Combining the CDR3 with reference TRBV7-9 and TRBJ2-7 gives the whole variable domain DTGVSQNPRHKITKRGQNVTFRCDPISEHNRLYWYRQTLGQGPEFLTYFQNEAQLEKSRLLSDRFSAERPKGSFSTLEIQRTEQGDSAMYLCASSLGYYEQYFGPGTRLTVT.

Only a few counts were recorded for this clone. The CDR3 spells CASGSDRTYQETQYF. The CDR3 DNA sequence: TGTGCTAGTGGTTCGGACAGGACGTACCAAGAGACCCAGTACTTC. V usage is TRBV12-5 and J usage is TRBJ2-5, with 7 bases identical to TRBD1. Germline-derived CDR1 and CDR2 are LGHNT and FRNRAP. The V gene end was trimmed by 4 bases and the J gene end by 0 bases; junction bases not matched to a gene: 5. This CDR3 has 15 residues.

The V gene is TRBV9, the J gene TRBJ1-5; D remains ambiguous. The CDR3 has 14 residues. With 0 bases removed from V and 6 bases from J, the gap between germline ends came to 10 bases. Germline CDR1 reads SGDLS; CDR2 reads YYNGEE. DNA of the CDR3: TGTGCCAGCAGCGTAGGGACGGATGTTCAGCCCCAGCATTTT. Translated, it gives CASSVGTDVQPQHF.

This CDR3 is CASSLEGHMNTEAFF. The DNA for the CDR3 is TGTGCCAGCAGTTTAGAGGGACACATGAACACTGAAGCTTTCTTT. The chain couples TRBV28 to TRBJ1-1; the D gene is possibly TRBD1 (6 bases). V was shortened by 2 bases and J by 0 bases, with 10 bases between the two germline ends. This CDR3 is built from 15 residues. The germline CDR1 and CDR2 sequences are MDHEN and SYDVKM.

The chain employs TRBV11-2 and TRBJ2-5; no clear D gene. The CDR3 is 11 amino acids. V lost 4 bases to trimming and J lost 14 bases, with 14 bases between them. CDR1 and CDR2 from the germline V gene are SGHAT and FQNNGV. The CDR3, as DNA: TGTGCCAGCAGCTATGATACGAGATATTACTTC. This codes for CASSYDTRYYF. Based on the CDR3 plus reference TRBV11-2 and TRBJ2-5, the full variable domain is EAGVAQSPRYKIIEKRQSVAFWCNPISGHATLYWYQQILGQGPKLLIQFQNNGVVDDSQLPKDRFSAERLKGVDSTLKIQPAKLEDSAVYLCASSYDTRYYFGPGTRLLVL.